What follows describes a single TCR beta chain. What it recognizes is unknown. This entry belongs to a study of early T cells in non-severe SARS-CoV-2 infection. Across the whole study: Sequencing input comprised bulk RNA from unsorted whole blood; chain pairing was not available.

This CDR3 region has 15 residues. Trimming took 4 bases from V and 1 from J, leaving 13 bases between them. Germline V gene data show CDR1 as DFQATT and CDR2 as SNEGSKA (reference sequence). TCRdb ran MiXCR on the 5' RACE reads and lists one entry per CDR3 protein. The table has 70,000 to 85,000 distinct CDR3 sequences, 9% to 13% seen once. General observations from the study: Comparison of clonotypes with VDJdb favored anti-spike CD8 responses while missing private and CD4 specificities.

Sequenced: whole blood. The clonotype was recovered from an adult who was a healthcare worker with PCR-confirmed SARS-CoV-2 infection or an uninfected control (not recorded which). The chain has TRBV20-1 and TRBJ2-2; D is unclear. The CDR3 coding sequence is TGCAGTGCTACTAAGGACCGACTGAACACCGGGGAGCTGTTTTTT. Protein product: CSATKDRLNTGELFF.